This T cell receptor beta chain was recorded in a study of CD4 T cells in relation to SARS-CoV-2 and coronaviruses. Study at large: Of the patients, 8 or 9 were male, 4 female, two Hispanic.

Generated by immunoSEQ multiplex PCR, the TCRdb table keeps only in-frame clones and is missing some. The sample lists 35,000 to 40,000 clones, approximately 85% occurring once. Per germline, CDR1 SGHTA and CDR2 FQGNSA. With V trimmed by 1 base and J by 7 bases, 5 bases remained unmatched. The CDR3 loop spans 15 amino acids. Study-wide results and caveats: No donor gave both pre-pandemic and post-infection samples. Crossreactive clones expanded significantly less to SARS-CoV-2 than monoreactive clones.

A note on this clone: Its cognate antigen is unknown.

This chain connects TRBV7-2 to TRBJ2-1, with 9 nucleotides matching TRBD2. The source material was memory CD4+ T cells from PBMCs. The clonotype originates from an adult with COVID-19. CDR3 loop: CASSLGRTSGNEQFF. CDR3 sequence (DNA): TGTGCCAGCAGCTTAGGTCGCACTAGCGGGAATGAGCAGTTCTTC.